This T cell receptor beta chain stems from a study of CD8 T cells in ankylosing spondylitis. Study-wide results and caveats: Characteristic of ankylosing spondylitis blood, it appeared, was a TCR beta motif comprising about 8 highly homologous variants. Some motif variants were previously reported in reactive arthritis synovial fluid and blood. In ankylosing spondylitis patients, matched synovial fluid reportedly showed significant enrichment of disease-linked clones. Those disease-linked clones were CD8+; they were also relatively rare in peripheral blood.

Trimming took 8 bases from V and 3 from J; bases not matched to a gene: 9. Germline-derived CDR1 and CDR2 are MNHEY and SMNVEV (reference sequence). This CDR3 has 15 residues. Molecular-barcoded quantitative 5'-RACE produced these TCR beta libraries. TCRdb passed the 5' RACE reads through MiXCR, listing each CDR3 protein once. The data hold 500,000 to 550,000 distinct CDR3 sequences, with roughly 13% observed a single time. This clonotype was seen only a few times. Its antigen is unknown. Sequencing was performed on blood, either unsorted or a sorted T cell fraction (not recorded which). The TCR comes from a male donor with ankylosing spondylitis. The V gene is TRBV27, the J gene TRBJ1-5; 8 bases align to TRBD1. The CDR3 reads CASGGTGGFNQPQHF. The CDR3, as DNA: TGTGCCAGCGGGGGTACAGGGGGTTTCAATCAGCCCCAGCATTTT.